Each of the 9 T cell receptor beta chains below was sequenced from the same sample in a study of cytomegalovirus exposure and HLA in healthy donors. The PCR employed 60 Vbeta primers together with 13 Jbeta primers. Assay: immunoSEQ multiplex PCR; the TCRdb copy retains only in-frame clones and omits some. The data contain 200,000 to 300,000 clones, 70% to 90% of them singletons. Sequenced sample: PBMCs. The origin of the receptors is an older woman in good health and CMV-seropositive.

The chain employs TRBV1 and TRBJ2-7; the table's D call, TRBD1, was not checked against the DNA. TRBV1 is shown as a pseudogene. The CDR3 sequence is 14 residues long. The DNA of the CDR3 is TGCACCAGCACGTGTGGGTGGGCCACCTACGAGCAGTACTTC. This sequence encodes CTSTCGWATYEQYF.

The gene calls are TRBV5-1 and TRBJ2-5, with a possible D match to TRBD2 (6 bases). Trimming pared 0 bases from V and 5 bases from J, leaving 14 bases between. Germline CDR1 and CDR2: SGHRS and YFSETQ. The CDR3 sequence is 15 residues long. CDR3 sequence reads: CASSLGGGPGETQYF. CDR3 bases: TGCGCCAGCAGCTTGGGCGGAGGGCCTGGGGAGACCCAGTACTTC.

This clone occurred a few times. V and J are TRBV5-4 and TRBJ2-7, with TRBD2 matching 9 bases. Looked up from germline, CDR1 is SGHNT and CDR2 is YYREEE (reference sequence). Trimming at V came to 4 bases and at J to 2 bases, leaving 4 bases not matched to a gene. The CDR3 has 14 amino acids. Written as DNA, the CDR3 is TGTGCCAGCAGCGGAAAGCGGGGGGCCTACGAGCAGTACTTC. Protein: CASSGKRGAYEQYF. The full variable domain, completed using reference TRBV5-4 and TRBJ2-7, is ETGVTQSPTHLIKTRGQQVTLRCSSQSGHNTVSWYQQALGQGPQFIFQYYREEENGRGNFPPRFSGLQFPNYSSELNVNALELDDSALYLCASSGKRGAYEQYFGPGTRLTVT.

The V gene is TRBV12-5, the J gene TRBJ2-7, with 9 bases matching TRBD1. The CDR3 spans 14 residues. The germline V gene has CDR1 LGHNT and CDR2 FRNRAP. J lost 3 bases, V lost 6 bases, and 6 bases had no gene match. CDR3 in amino acids: CASGTGGAGYEQYF. In DNA form, the CDR3 reads TGTGCTAGTGGAACAGGGGGCGCGGGCTACGAGCAGTACTTC.

The chain has TRBV10-3 and TRBJ1-1; 9 bases fit TRBD1. Germline V lookup: CDR1 ENHRY, CDR2 SYGVKD. The CDR3 is made up of 14 amino acids. V shed 6 bases and J 5 bases; nucleotides not matched to a gene: 7. CDR3: CAISQTGGDTEAFF. CDR3 DNA sequence: TGTGCCATCAGCCAGACAGGGGGGGATACTGAAGCTTTCTTT.

The genes are TRBV7-9 and TRBJ2-7; 9 bases are a match to TRBD1. Germline V gives CDR1 SEHNR, CDR2 FQNEAQ (reference sequence). With 5 bases clipped from V and 2 bases from J, the junction kept 13 bases outside the gene matches. The length of the CDR3 is 17 residues. Here the CDR3 DNA reads TGTGCCAGCAGCACTAATTCCGGGACAGGGCGCCCCTACGAGCAGTACTTC. This encodes CASSTNSGTGRPYEQYF.

V gene TRBV7-9 combines with J gene TRBJ1-4, with TRBD1 matching over 9 bases. Germline CDR1 and CDR2: SEHNR and FQNEAQ (reference sequence). This CDR3 has 15 amino acids. J lost 8 bases, V lost 4 bases, and 8 bases had no gene match. The CDR3 region has the DNA TGTGCCAGCAGCTCACGGGACAGGGATCAAGAAAAACTGTTTTTT. Residues: CASSSRDRDQEKLFF.

The V call is TRBV5-6, the J call TRBJ2-1; 7 bases fit TRBD2. The CDR3 consists of 17 residues. CDR1 is SGHDT, CDR2 YYEEEE, per germline. Trimming at V came to 4 bases and at J to 3 bases, leaving 13 bases not matched to a gene. CDR3 protein: CASSLGEGTIIYNEQFF. The CDR3 DNA reads as TGTGCCAGCAGCCTAGGGGAGGGGACTATCATCTACAATGAGCAGTTCTTC.

The genes are TRBV27 and TRBJ2-7, with 7 positions matching TRBD1. V trimming: 3 bases; J trimming: 4 bases; junction bases outside the gene matches: 3. Germline assignment: CDR1 MNHEY and CDR2 SMNVEV (reference sequence). This CDR3 contains 13 residues. The CDR3 here is CASSFGQVYEQYF. Here the CDR3 DNA reads TGTGCCAGCAGTTTCGGACAGGTATACGAGCAGTACTTC.